One and the same sample provided the 5 T cell receptor beta chains below, sequenced in a study of T cell responses to AZD1222 COVID-19 vaccine. Some clones are missing from TCRdb's copy, which holds only in-frame ones; the method was immunoSEQ multiplex PCR. The sample includes approximately 130,000 clones, 90% of them seen just once. Sequencing was performed on peripheral blood, taken 28 days after the second dose of the MenACWY control vaccine. These receptors all stem from an adult who received the MenACWY meningococcal vaccine as a control.

The V and J genes are TRBV5-1 and TRBJ2-7; 8 positions match TRBD1. CDR3 length: 13 residues. V shed 4 bases and J 5 bases; nucleotides not matched to a gene: 5. The germline gives CDR1 SGHRS, CDR2 YFSETQ. For the CDR3, the DNA is TGCGCCAGCAGCATCGGGACAGGCAACGAGCAGTACTTC. Translation gives CASSIGTGNEQYF. Full variable domain (rest looked up from reference TRBV5-1 and TRBJ2-7): KAGVTQTPRYLIKTRGQQVTLSCSPISGHRSVSWYQQTPGQGLQFLFEYFSETQRNKGNFPGRFSGRQFSNSRSEMNVSTLELGDSALYLCASSIGTGNEQYFGPGTRLTVT.

The chain is built from TRBV27 and TRBJ2-7, with D perhaps TRBD1 or TRBD2 (5 bases each). Germline CDR1 is MNHEY and CDR2 is SMNVEV (reference sequence). Trimming removed 0 bases at V and 4 bases at J, with 13 bases between. This CDR3 has 15 residues. CDR3 in DNA: TGTGCCAGCAGTTTATCGAGAGGGGTACAATACGAGCAGTACTTC. It specifies CASSLSRGVQYEQYF.

The CDR3 region is CASSQDQWGAIYF. Written as DNA, the CDR3 is TGTGCCAGCAGCCAAGATCAGTGGGGGGCCATATATTTT. This sequence joins TRBV3-1 (or the pseudogene TRBV3-2) and TRBJ1-3, with D possibly being TRBD1 (5 bases). Germline CDR1 reads LGHDT; CDR2 reads YNNKEL (reference sequence). The CDR3 consists of 13 residues. Trimming pared 0 bases from V and 11 bases from J, leaving 11 bases between.

V usage is TRBV28 and J usage is TRBJ2-3; 7 bases agree with TRBD1. The germline CDR1 and CDR2 sequences are MDHEN and SYDVKM. Losses at the gene ends were 2 bases for V and 0 bases for J; bases not matched to a gene: 2. The CDR3 extends over 15 amino acids. The CDR3 coding sequence is TGTGCCAGCAGTTTAGGGACAGTCAGCACAGATACGCAGTATTTT. It is translated as CASSLGTVSTDTQYF.

The table lists this clone with a few counts. The V and J genes are TRBV3-1 (or the pseudogene TRBV3-2) and TRBJ1-1, with TRBD1 identical over 7 bases. Losses at the gene ends were 2 bases for V and 5 bases for J; bases not matched to a gene: 5. The CDR3 length is 14 residues. Germline V CDR1 and CDR2: LGHDT, YNNKEL (reference sequence). In nucleotides, the CDR3 is TGTGCCAGCAGCCAAACTAACAGGGGAACTGAAGCTTTCTTT. Translating it yields CASSQTNRGTEAFF.